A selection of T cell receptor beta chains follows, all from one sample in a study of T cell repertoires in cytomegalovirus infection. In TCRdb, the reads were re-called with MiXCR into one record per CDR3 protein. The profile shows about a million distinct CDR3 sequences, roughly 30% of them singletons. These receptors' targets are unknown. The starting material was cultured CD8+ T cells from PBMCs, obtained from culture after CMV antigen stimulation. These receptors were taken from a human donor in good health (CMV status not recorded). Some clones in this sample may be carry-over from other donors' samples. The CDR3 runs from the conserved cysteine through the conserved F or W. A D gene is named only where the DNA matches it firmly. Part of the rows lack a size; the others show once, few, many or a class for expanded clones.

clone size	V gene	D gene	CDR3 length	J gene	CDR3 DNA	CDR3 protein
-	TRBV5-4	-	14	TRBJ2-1	TGTGCCAGCAGCCCCCGGGGGTCCCACAATGAGCAGTTCTTC	CASSPRGSHNEQFF
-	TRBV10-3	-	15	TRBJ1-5	TGTGCCATCAGTGAGTCCCGGCGGGCCGATCAGCCCCAGCATTTT	CAISESRRADQPQHF
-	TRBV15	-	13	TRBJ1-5	TGTGCCACCAGCCCCTCATCGCGGCCGCCCCAGCATTTT	CATSPSSRPPQHF
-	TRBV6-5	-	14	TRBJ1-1	TGTGCCAGCAGTTACTCGAGTATAGGCATTGAAGCTTTCTTT	CASSYSSIGIEAFF
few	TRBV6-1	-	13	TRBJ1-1	TGTGCCAGCAGAGGTGGAATTGACACTGAAGCTTTCTTT	CASRGGIDTEAFF
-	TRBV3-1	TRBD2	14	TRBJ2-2	TGTGCCAGCCGGGGAGGGAGAGGGACCGGGGAGCTGTTTTTT	CASRGGRGTGELFF
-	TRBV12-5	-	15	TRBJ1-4	TGTGCTAGTCAAGACAGCGATGCAACTAATGAAAAACTGTTTTTT	CASQDSDATNEKLFF
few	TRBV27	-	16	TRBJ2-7	TGTGCCAGCAGTTTATCGGTTGGGACCCTTTGGGGCGAGCAGTACTTC	CASSLSVGTLWGEQYF
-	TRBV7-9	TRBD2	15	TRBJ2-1	TGTGCCAGCAGCCCGAGCGGGGGGATCCACAATGAGCAGTTCTTC	CASSPSGGIHNEQFF
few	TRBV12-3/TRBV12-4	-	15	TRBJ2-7	TGTGCCAGCAGTTTTACACAAGGGCGAACCTACGAGCAGTACTTC	CASSFTQGRTYEQYF
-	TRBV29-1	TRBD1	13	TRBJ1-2	TGCAGCCTTCGGACAGGCCGCATACGGGGCTACACCTTC	CSLRTGRIRGYTF
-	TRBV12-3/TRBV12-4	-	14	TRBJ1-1	TGTGCCAGCAGTTACGTGAGTTGGAACACTGAAGCTTTCTTT	CASSYVSWNTEAFF
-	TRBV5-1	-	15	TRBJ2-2	TGCGCCAGCAGCTTGGTGGCGGCGAACACCGGGGAGCTGTTTTTT	CASSLVAANTGELFF
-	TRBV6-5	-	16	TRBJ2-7	TGTGCCAGCAGTTACTCGGGGACTCAAAGCTCCTACGAGCAGTACTTC	CASSYSGTQSSYEQYF
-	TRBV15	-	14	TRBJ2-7	TGTGCCACCAGCAGTCGGCAAGTCCTTTACGAGCAGTACTTC	CATSSRQVLYEQYF
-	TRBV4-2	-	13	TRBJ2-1	TGTGCCAGCAGCCACAGCTCCTACAATGAGCAGTTCTTC	CASSHSSYNEQFF
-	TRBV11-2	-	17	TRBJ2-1	TGTGCCAGCAGTTCTAAACTACAGGGCGGAGGGCACAATGAGCAGTTCTTC	CASSSKLQGGGHNEQFF
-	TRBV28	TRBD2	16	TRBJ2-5	TGTGCCAGCAGTTCCGAGATAGCGGGGGGGCAGGAGACCCAGTACTTC	CASSSEIAGGQETQYF
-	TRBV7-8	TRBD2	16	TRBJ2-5	TGTGCCAGCAGCATATTGACTAGCGGTATTCGAGAGACCCAGTACTTC	CASSILTSGIRETQYF
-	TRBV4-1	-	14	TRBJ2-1	TGCGCCAGCAAACAAAGGGGGACTTCCAATGAGCAGTTCTTC	CASKQRGTSNEQFF
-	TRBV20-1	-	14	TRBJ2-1	TGCAGTGCTGACCGGACAGACCAGGGGTGGGAGCAGTTCTTC	CSADRTDQGWEQFF
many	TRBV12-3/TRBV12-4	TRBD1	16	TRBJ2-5	TGTGCCAGCAGTTTAGCGGAGACAGGGAAGAAAGAGACCCAGTACTTC	CASSLAETGKKETQYF
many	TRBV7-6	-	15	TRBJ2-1	TGTGCCAGCACCTTAGGGGGGGTAACCTACAATGAGCAGTTCTTC	CASTLGGVTYNEQFF
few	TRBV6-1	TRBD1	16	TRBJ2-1	TGTGCCAGCCCAGATGCCGGGACAGGGCGTTACAATGAGCAGTTCTTC	CASPDAGTGRYNEQFF
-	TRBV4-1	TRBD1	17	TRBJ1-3	TGCGCCAGCAGCCAAGATCCTGACAGGGGGCCTGGAAACACCATATATTTT	CASSQDPDRGPGNTIYF
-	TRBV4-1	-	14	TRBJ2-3	TGCGCCAGCAGCCAAGCGGACGCTGGAGATACGCAGTATTTT	CASSQADAGDTQYF
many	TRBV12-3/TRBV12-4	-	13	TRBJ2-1	TGTGCCAGCAGGCCCCCCTCCTACAATGAGCAGTTCTTC	CASRPPSYNEQFF
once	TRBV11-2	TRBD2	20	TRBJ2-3	TGTGCCAGCAGCTTAGGGCCCCTCGGGGTAGCGGGGGGGGGGACAGATACGCAGTATTTT	CASSLGPLGVAGGGTDTQYF
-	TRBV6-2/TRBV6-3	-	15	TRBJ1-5	TGTGCCAACAGTTCTCAGCCGTATAGCAATCAGCCCCAGCATTTT	CANSSQPYSNQPQHF
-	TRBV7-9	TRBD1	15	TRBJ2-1	TGTGACAGCGGCTTAGGCGACAGGGGGCACGGTGAGCAGTTCTTC	CDSGLGDRGHGEQFF
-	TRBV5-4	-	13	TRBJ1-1	TGTGCCAGCAGCCCTATAGCCGGCACTGAAGCTTTCTTT	CASSPIAGTEAFF
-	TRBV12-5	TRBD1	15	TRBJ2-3	TGTGCTAGTGGTTGGGGGGACAGGGTCTTTGATACGCAGTATTTT	CASGWGDRVFDTQYF
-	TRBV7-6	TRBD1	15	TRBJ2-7	TGTGCCAGCAGCTTAGAAGGTGACAGGGACTACGAGCAGTACTTC	CASSLEGDRDYEQYF
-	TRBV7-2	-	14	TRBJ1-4	TGTGCCAGCAGCTTAGAAGGGTTTCATGAAAAACTGTTTTTT	CASSLEGFHEKLFF
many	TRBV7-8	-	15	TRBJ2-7	TGTGCCAGCAGCTTAAAGGGAGGGGGGTCCTACGAGCAGTACTTC	CASSLKGGGSYEQYF
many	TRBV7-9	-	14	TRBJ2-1	TGTGCCAGCAGCACGGTGAGCTCCTACAATGAGCAGTTCTTC	CASSTVSSYNEQFF
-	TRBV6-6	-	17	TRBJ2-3	TGTGCCAGCAGTTACTCGGGGGGAGCATTGGGCCCAGATACGCAGTATTTT	CASSYSGGALGPDTQYF
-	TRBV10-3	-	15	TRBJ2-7	TGTGCCATCAGTGAGACGTATACAGGTACCTACGAGCAGTACTTC	CAISETYTGTYEQYF
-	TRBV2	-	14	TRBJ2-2	TGTGCCAGCAGTGAAAGGGGTGCCACCGGGGAGCTGTTTTTT	CASSERGATGELFF
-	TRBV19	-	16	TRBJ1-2	TGTGCCAGTAGTATAGCTCGGGGAATCAATAACTATGGCTACACCTTC	CASSIARGINNYGYTF
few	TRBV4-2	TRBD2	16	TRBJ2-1	TGTGCCAGCAGCCCTGGGGGTAGAGCGGGGGTTAATGAGCAGTTCTTC	CASSPGGRAGVNEQFF